This record concerns one T cell receptor (beta chain) sequence. The data are from a study of blood T cell repertoires in COVID-19. Study-wide background: Nucleic acid was either cDNA or gDNA, and it came from T cells, B-cell-depleted T cells, or PBMCs.

Clones were sequenced by immunoSEQ multiplex PCR, and TCRdb holds only the in-frame ones, with some missing. This sample carries a few hundred thousand clones, 88% of them seen once, and the ten largest clones take more than 1%. The V gene lost 5 bases and the J gene lost 5 bases, with 9 bases spanning the gap. This CDR3 region has 11 residues. Germline V gene data show CDR1 as GTSNPN and CDR2 as SVGIG (reference sequence). The chain couples TRBV30 to TRBJ1-1; maybe TRBD1 (6 bases). The TCR was taken from a woman between 18 and 30 years old who had recovered from COVID-19. Sequencing was done on a sample of PBMCs or T cells enriched from blood (not recorded which). The CDR3: CAWAQGTEAFF. For the CDR3, the DNA is TGTGCCTGGGCCCAGGGGACTGAAGCTTTCTTT. The full variable domain, rest sourced from reference TRBV30 and TRBJ1-1, is SQTIHQWPATLVQPVGSPLSLECTVEGTSNPNLYWYRQAAGRGLQLLFYSVGIGQISSEVPQNLSASRPQDRQFILSSKKLLLSDSGFYLCAWAQGTEAFFGQGTRLTVV.